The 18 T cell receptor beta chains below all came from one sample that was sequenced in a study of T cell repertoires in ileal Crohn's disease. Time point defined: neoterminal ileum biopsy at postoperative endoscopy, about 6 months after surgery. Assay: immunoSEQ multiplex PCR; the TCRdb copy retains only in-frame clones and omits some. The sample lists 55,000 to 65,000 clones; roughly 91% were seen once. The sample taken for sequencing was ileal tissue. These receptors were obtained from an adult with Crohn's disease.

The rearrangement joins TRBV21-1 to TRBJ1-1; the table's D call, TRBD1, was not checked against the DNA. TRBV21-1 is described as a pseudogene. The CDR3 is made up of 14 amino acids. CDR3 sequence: CASSKQGARDEAFF. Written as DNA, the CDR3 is TGTGCCAGCAGCAAACAGGGGGCGCGTGATGAAGCTTTCTTT.

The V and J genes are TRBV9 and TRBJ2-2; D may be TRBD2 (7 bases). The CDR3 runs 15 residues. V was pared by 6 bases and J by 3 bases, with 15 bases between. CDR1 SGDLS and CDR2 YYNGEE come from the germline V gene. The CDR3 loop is CASMSGTTDTGELFF. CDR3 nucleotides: TGTGCCAGCATGAGCGGGACAACAGACACCGGGGAGCTGTTTTTT.

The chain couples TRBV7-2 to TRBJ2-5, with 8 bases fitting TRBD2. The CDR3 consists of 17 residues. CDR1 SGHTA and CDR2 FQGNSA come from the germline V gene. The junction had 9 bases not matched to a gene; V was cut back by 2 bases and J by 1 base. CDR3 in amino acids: CASSLRPGGARQETQYF. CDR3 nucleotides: TGTGCCAGCAGCTTACGCCCCGGGGGGGCCCGCCAAGAGACCCAGTACTTC.

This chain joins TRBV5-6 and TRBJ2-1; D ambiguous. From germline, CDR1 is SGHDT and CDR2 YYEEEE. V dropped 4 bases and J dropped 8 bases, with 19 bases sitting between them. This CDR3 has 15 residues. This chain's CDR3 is CASSPLNSPPHEQFF. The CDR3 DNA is TGTGCCAGCAGCCCATTAAACTCTCCCCCGCATGAGCAGTTCTTC. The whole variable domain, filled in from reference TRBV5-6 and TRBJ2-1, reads DAGVTQSPTHLIKTRGQQVTLRCSPKSGHDTVSWYQQALGQGPQFIFQYYEEEERQRGNFPDRFSGHQFPNYSSELNVNALLLGDSALYLCASSPLNSPPHEQFFGPGTRLTVL.

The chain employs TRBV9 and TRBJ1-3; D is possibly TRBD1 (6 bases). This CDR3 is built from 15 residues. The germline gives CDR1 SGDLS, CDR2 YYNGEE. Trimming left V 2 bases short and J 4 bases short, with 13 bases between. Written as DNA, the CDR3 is TGTGCCAGCAGCGTTTCCGGGACAACCGGAAACACCATATATTTT. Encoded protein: CASSVSGTTGNTIYF.

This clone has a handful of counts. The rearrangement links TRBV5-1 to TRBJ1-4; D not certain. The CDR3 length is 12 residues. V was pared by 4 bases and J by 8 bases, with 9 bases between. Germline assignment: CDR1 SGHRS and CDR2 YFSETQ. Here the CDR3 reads CASSDDGEKLFF. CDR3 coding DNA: TGCGCCAGCAGCGACGACGGGGAAAAACTGTTTTTT.

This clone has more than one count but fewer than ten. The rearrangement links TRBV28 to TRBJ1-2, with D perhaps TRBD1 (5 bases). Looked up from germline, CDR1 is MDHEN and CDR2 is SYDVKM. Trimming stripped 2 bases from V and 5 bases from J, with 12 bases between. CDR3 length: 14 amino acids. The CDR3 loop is CASSLDSGTYGYTF. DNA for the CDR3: TGTGCCAGCAGTTTAGACAGCGGGACTTATGGCTACACCTTC.

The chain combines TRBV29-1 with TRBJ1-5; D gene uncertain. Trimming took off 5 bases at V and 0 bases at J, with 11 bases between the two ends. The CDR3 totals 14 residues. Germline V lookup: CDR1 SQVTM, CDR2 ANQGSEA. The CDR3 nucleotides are TGCAGCGTTACCGTAGAAGATAGCAATCAGCCCCAGCATTTT. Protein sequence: CSVTVEDSNQPQHF.

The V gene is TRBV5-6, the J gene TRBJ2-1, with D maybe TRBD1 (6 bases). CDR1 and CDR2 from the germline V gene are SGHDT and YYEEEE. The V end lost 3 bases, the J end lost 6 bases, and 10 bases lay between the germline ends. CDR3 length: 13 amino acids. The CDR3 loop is CASSWDTSNEQFF. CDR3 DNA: TGTGCCAGCAGCTGGGACACCTCCAATGAGCAGTTCTTC. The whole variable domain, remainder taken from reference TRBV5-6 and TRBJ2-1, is DAGVTQSPTHLIKTRGQQVTLRCSPKSGHDTVSWYQQALGQGPQFIFQYYEEEERQRGNFPDRFSGHQFPNYSSELNVNALLLGDSALYLCASSWDTSNEQFFGPGTRLTVL.

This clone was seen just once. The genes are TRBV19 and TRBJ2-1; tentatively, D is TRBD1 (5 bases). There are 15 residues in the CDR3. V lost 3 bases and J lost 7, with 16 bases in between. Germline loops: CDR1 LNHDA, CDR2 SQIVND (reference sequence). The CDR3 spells CASSMLGPMVNEQFF. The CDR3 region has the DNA TGTGCCAGTAGTATGCTGGGGCCCATGGTGAATGAGCAGTTCTTC.

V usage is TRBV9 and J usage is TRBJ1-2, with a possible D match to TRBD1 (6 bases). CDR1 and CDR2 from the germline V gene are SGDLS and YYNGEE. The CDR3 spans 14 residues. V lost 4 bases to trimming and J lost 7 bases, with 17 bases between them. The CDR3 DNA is TGTGCCAGCAGCTCCCGGGGGGGCTGGAGTGGCTACACCTTC. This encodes CASSSRGGWSGYTF.

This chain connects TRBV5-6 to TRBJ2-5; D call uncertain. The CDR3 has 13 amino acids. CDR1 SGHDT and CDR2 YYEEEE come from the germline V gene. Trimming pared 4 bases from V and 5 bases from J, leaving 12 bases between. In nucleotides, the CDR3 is TGTGCCAGCAGCGATGAGGTGGAGGAGACCCAGTACTTC. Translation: CASSDEVEETQYF.

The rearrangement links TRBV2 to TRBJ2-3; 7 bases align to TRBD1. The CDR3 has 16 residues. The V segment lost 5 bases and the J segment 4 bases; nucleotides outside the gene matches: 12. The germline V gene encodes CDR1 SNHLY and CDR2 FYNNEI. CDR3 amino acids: CASSTGSTGNADTQYF. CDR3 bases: TGTGCCAGCAGTACCGGGTCGACAGGGAACGCAGATACGCAGTATTTT.

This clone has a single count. The DNA for the CDR3 is TGTGCCAGCAGCCCAGGCGTGGACACTGAAGCTTTCTTT. Its translation: CASSPGVDTEAFF. The rearrangement links TRBV9 to TRBJ1-1; D remains unclear. Per germline, CDR1 SGDLS and CDR2 YYNGEE. The CDR3 sequence is 13 residues long. Trimming removed 4 bases at V and 3 bases at J, with 10 bases between. Variable domain in full (rest from reference TRBV9 and TRBJ1-1): DSGVTQTPKHLITATGQRVTLRCSPRSGDLSVYWYQQSLDQGLQFLIQYYNGEERAKGNILERFSAQQFPDLHSELNLSSLELGDSALYFCASSPGVDTEAFFGQGTRLTVV.

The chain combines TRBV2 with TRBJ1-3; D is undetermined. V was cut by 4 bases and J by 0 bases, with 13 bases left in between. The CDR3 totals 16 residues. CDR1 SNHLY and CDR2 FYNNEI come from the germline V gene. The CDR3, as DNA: TGTGCCAGCAGTGTTGGCGGCGGGCGCTCTGGAAACACCATATATTTT. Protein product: CASSVGGGRSGNTIYF.

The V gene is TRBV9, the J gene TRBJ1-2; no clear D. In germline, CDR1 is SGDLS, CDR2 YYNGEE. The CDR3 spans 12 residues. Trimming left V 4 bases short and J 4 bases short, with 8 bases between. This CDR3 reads CASSPLGYGYTF. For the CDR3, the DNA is TGTGCCAGCAGCCCCCTAGGCTATGGCTACACCTTC.

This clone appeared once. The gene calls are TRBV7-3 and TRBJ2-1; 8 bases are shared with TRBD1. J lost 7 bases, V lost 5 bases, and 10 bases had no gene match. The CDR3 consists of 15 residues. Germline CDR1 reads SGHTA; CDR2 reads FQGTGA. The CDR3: CASSPPGGSFNEQFF. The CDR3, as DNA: TGTGCCAGCAGCCCCCCAGGGGGCAGTTTTAATGAGCAGTTCTTC.

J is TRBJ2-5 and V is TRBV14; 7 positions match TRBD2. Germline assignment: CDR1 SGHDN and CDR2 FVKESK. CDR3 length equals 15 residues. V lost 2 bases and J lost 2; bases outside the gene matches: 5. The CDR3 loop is CASSQSRTSQETQYF. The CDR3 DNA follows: TGTGCCAGCAGCCAATCTAGGACTAGTCAAGAGACCCAGTACTTC.